The clone carrying this TCR beta chain was counted a few times. This sample was included in a study of CD8+ T cells in alopecia areata. cDNA prepared by RNA extraction and subsequent reverse transcription served as the template for sequencing. Clones were read by immunoSEQ multiplex PCR, and TCRdb kept only the in-frame ones, dropping some. Of about 140,000 clones in the sample, approximately 60% were seen once. Trimming took off 4 bases at V and 10 bases at J, with 9 bases between the two ends. CDR1 and CDR2 from the germline V gene are SGHRS and YFSETQ. The CDR3 is 11 amino acids. The chain employs TRBV5-1 and TRBJ2-1; unclear D gene. The TCR sequence derives from a human donor in good health. The sequencing sample was made of CD4+ T cells sorted from blood. CDR3 amino acids: CASSLQREQFF. CDR3 DNA sequence: TGCGCCAGCAGCCTCCAGAGGGAGCAGTTCTTC.